Each of the 20 T cell receptor beta chains below was sequenced from the same sample in a study of shared clonotypes between healthy human individuals. Clones were read by immunoSEQ multiplex PCR, and TCRdb kept only the in-frame ones, dropping some. The sample contains 2 million to 3 million clones, approximately 92% of which appear only once. The sequencing input was naive CD4+ T cells sorted from blood. Sample subset: CD45RA+ positively selected. The receptors stem from a man between 18 and 35 years old in good health.

The genes are TRBV18 and TRBJ2-2, with no clear D. Germline lookup yields CDR1 KGHSH and CDR2 LQKENI. V lost 0 bases, J lost 1 base, and 6 bases lay in between. The CDR3 sequence is 15 residues long. The CDR3 DNA reads as TGTGCCAGCTCACCACCGTCAGAGAACACCGGGGAGCTGTTTTTT. Protein sequence: CASSPPSENTGELFF.

V gene TRBV2 combines with J gene TRBJ2-1; the match to TRBD1 covers 9 bases. V was clipped by 6 bases and J by 15 bases; unmatched bases: 6. The CDR3 covers 11 residues. Germline CDR1 reads SNHLY; CDR2 reads FYNNEI. The CDR3 DNA sequence: TGTGCCAGCAGATACCGGGACAGGGTGTTCTTC. This gives the protein CASRYRDRVFF.

This chain joins TRBV19 and TRBJ2-2, with TRBD2 matching 10 bases. V gave up 4 bases and J gave up 5 bases; unmatched junction bases: 4. Germline V gene lookup returns CDR1 LNHDA and CDR2 SQIVND (reference sequence). This CDR3 spans 15 amino acids. The CDR3 nucleotides read TGTGCCAGTAGTACGCCGGGACTAGCGACCGGGGAGCTGTTTTTT. Amino acids: CASSTPGLATGELFF.

This chain connects TRBV6-5 to TRBJ2-7; D is uncertain. V was shortened by 8 bases and J by 5 bases, with 10 bases between the two germline ends. Germline CDR1 is MNHEY and CDR2 is SVGAGI. The CDR3 loop spans 11 amino acids. The DNA of the CDR3 is TGTGCCAGCCGCTTTAAAGACGAGCAGTACTTC. Protein product: CASRFKDEQYF.

Turning to this clone: In the same sample, other DNA sequences code for this CDR3. This chain links TRBV2 with TRBJ2-1, with 11 nucleotides matching TRBD2. CDR3 length: 15 amino acids. CDR1 is SNHLY, CDR2 FYNNEI, per germline. J gave up 0 bases and V 5 bases, and 0 bases lay outside the gene matches. The CDR3 protein is CASSTSGSSYNEQFF. The CDR3 nucleotides read TGTGCCAGCAGTACTAGCGGGAGCTCCTACAATGAGCAGTTCTTC.

The chain recombines TRBV28 with TRBJ2-7, with a weak D call TRBD1 (5 bases). Deletions cut 4 bases from V and 7 bases from J, with 14 bases between. This CDR3 is built from 13 residues. The germline V gene has CDR1 MDHEN and CDR2 SYDVKM. The DNA of the CDR3 is TGTGCCAGCAGTTCCGACAGCTGGGGAGAGCAGTACTTC. Its translation is CASSSDSWGEQYF.

The chain links TRBV4-1 to TRBJ1-2, with 10 bases matching TRBD1. The CDR3 is 17 residues long. Germline-derived CDR1 and CDR2 are MGHRA and YSYEKL. The V gene end was trimmed by 5 bases and the J gene end by 4 bases; junction bases not matched to a gene: 13. Here the CDR3 reads CASSEFRRTGGRYGYTF. CDR3 bases: TGCGCCAGCAGCGAATTTCGGAGGACAGGGGGTCGCTATGGCTACACCTTC.

With respect to this clone: The sample carries other DNA sequences with the same CDR3. V gene TRBV7-2 combines with J gene TRBJ2-5, with D perhaps TRBD1 or TRBD2 (5 bases each). Looked up from germline, CDR1 is SGHTA and CDR2 is FQGNSA. The CDR3 covers 14 residues. The V end was cut by 1 base, the J end by 2 bases, with 8 bases between. Written as DNA, the CDR3 is TGTGCCAGCAGCTTAGGGGGGTCACAAGAGACCCAGTACTTC. Translated: CASSLGGSQETQYF.

The chain is built from TRBV11-3 and TRBJ2-5; D call uncertain. The J call is in doubt because the DNA end fits TRBJ2-7 better. The CDR3 is made up of 14 amino acids. The V gene's germline CDR1 is SGHNT and CDR2 YENEEA. CDR3 nucleotide sequence: TGTGCCAGCAGCTTAGGTGGGATCCCCTACGAGCAGTACTTC. It encodes CASSLGGIPYEQYF.

The J gene is TRBJ2-2, the V gene TRBV5-1; 8 bases fit TRBD1. Losses at the gene ends were 4 bases for V and 8 bases for J; bases not matched to a gene: 7. The CDR3 covers 14 residues. Germline CDR1 is SGHRS and CDR2 is YFSETQ. CDR3 protein: CASSLDRVQGELFF. Written as DNA, the CDR3 is TGCGCCAGCAGCCTGGACAGGGTACAAGGGGAGCTGTTTTTT.

The chain couples TRBV30 to TRBJ1-5, with D uncertain. The CDR3 has 14 residues. V gave up 2 bases and J gave up 5 bases, with 13 bases separating them. Germline V gives CDR1 GTSNPN, CDR2 SVGIG (reference sequence). The CDR3, as DNA: TGTGCCTGGAGTCCTAGGAATACGGATCAGCCCCAGCATTTT. Translated: CAWSPRNTDQPQHF.

This clone was observed a single time. The rearrangement links TRBV30 to TRBJ2-5, with D uncertain. The DNA end favors TRBJ2-7, so the J call may be wrong. The CDR3 contains 10 residues. Germline V gene lookup returns CDR1 GTSNPN and CDR2 SVGIG (reference sequence). The CDR3 is CAWSGSEQYF. The CDR3 coding sequence is TGTGCCTGGAGTGGTAGCGAGCAGTACTTC.

The chain couples TRBV9 to TRBJ2-2, with 10 positions matching TRBD2. CDR1 is SGDLS and CDR2 is YYNGEE in the germline V gene. V was pared by 2 bases and J by 5 bases, with 12 bases of the junction left unmatched. The CDR3 runs to 18 residues. The DNA of the CDR3 is TGTGCCAGCAGCGTTGCTAGCGGGAGTTCTAGGCTGACCGGGGAGCTGTTTTTT. This sequence encodes CASSVASGSSRLTGELFF. Together with reference TRBV9 and TRBJ2-2, the CDR3 gives the full variable domain: DSGVTQTPKHLITATGQRVTLRCSPRSGDLSVYWYQQSLDQGLQFLIQYYNGEERAKGNILERFSAQQFPDLHSELNLSSLELGDSALYFCASSVASGSSRLTGELFFGEGSRLTVL.

The chain employs TRBV6-5 and TRBJ1-1; D is unresolved. The germline V and J ends were trimmed by 7 bases and 1 base, with 4 bases remaining between them. The CDR3 sequence is 11 residues long. Per germline, CDR1 MNHEY and CDR2 SVGAGI. The CDR3 nucleotides are TGTGCCAGCACCGCGAACACTGAAGCTTTCTTT. It is translated as CASTANTEAFF.

On this clone itself: Other nucleotide sequences from this sample produce the same CDR3. The CDR3 DNA sequence: TGTGCCAGCAGCTCCCCAGGGGGGTCATACGAGCAGTACTTC. Translated: CASSSPGGSYEQYF. V usage is TRBV28 and J usage is TRBJ2-7; tentatively, D is TRBD1 (7 bases). The germline CDR1 and CDR2 sequences are MDHEN and SYDVKM. CDR3 size: 14 residues. V lost 6 bases and J lost 4, with 16 bases in between. Using reference TRBV28 and TRBJ2-7 for the parts outside the CDR3, the full variable domain is DVKVTQSSRYLVKRTGEKVFLECVQDMDHENMFWYRQDPGLGLRLIYFSYDVKMKEKGDIPEGYSVSREKKERFSLILESASTNQTSMYLCASSSPGGSYEQYFGPGTRLTVT.

The V gene is TRBV7-2, the J gene TRBJ2-7, with 7 bases aligning to TRBD1. Looked up from germline, CDR1 is SGHTA and CDR2 is FQGNSA. The CDR3 totals 14 residues. Trimming at V came to 4 bases and at J to 1 base, leaving 4 bases not matched to a gene. CDR3 region: CASSSYRGSYEQYF. CDR3 sequence (DNA): TGTGCCAGCAGCTCGTACAGGGGTTCCTACGAGCAGTACTTC.

CDR3: CASSYSSGGTEKLFF. CDR3 DNA: TGTGCCAGCAGTTACTCGAGCGGGGGAACTGAAAAACTGTTTTTT. The chain uses TRBV6-5 and TRBJ1-4; possibly TRBD1 for D (5 bases). CDR1 and CDR2 from the germline V gene are MNHEY and SVGAGI. The CDR3 sequence is 15 residues long. Trimming took off 0 bases at V and 7 bases at J, with 12 bases between the two ends.

Only a few counts were recorded for this clone. This chain links TRBV10-3 with TRBJ1-3; D remains unclear. CDR1 and CDR2 from the germline V gene are ENHRY and SYGVKD. Trimming took off 4 bases at V and 8 bases at J, with 12 bases between the two ends. The CDR3 consists of 13 residues. The CDR3 DNA reads TGTGCCATCAGTGTTGGTGGAGTGGACACCATATATTTT. Residues: CAISVGGVDTIYF.

The V and J genes are TRBV5-4 and TRBJ2-7, with D possibly TRBD1 on 5 matching bases. Germline CDR1 is SGHNT and CDR2 is YYREEE (reference sequence). CDR3 length: 15 amino acids. V lost 1 base and J lost 12, with 23 bases in between. CDR3: CASSLSGRMGLEMYF. Here the CDR3 DNA reads TGTGCCAGCAGCTTGTCGGGCAGGATGGGGCTAGAAATGTACTTC. Full variable domain (outside the CDR3, taken from reference TRBV5-4 and TRBJ2-7): ETGVTQSPTHLIKTRGQQVTLRCSSQSGHNTVSWYQQALGQGPQFIFQYYREEENGRGNFPPRFSGLQFPNYSSELNVNALELDDSALYLCASSLSGRMGLEMYFGPGTRLTVT.

The genes are TRBV29-1 and TRBJ2-7, with a weak D call TRBD1 (6 bases). V was cut by 5 bases and J by 2 bases, with 13 bases left in between. The length of the CDR3 is 13 residues. From germline, CDR1 is SQVTM and CDR2 ANQGSEA. CDR3 bases: TGCAGCGTTAGGCCGGGACAAGCCTACGAGCAGTACTTC. It is translated as CSVRPGQAYEQYF.